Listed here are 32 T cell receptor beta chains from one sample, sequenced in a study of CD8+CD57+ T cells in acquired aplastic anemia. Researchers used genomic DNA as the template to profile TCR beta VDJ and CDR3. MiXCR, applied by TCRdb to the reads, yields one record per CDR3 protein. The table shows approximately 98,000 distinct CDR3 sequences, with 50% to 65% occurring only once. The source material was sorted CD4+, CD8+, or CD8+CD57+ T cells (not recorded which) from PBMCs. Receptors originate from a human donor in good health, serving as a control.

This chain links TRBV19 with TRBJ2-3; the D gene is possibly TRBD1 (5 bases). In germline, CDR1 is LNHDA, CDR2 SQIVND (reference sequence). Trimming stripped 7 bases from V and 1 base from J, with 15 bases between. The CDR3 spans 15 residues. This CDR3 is CASKRQLRGTDTQYF. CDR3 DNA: TGTGCCAGTAAGCGACAGTTGCGTGGCACAGATACGCAGTATTTT.

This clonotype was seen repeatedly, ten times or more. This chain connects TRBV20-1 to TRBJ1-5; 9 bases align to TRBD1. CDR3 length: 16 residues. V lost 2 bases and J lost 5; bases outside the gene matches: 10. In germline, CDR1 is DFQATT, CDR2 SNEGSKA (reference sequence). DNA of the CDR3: TGCAGTGCTAGATTCTTGTCGGACAGGGGAGATCAGCCCCAGCATTTT. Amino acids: CSARFLSDRGDQPQHF.

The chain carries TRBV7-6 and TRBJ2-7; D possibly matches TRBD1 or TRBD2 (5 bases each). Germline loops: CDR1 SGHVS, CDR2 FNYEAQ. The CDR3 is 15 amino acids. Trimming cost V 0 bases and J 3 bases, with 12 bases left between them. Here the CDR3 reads CASSLALGRNYEQYF. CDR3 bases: TGTGCCAGCAGCTTAGCCTTGGGACGGAACTACGAGCAGTACTTC. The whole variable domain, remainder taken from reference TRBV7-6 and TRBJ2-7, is GAGVSQSPRYKVTKRGQDVALRCDPISGHVSLYWYRQALGQGPEFLTYFNYEAQQDKSGLPNDRFSAERPEGSISTLTIQRTEQRDSAMYRCASSLALGRNYEQYFGPGTRLTVT.

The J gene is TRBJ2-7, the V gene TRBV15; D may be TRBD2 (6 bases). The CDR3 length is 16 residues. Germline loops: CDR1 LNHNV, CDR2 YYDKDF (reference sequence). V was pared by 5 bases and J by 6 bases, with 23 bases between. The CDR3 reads CATSGGLTGMPIEQYF. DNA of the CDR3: TGTGCCACCAGCGGGGGACTCACGGGGATGCCTATCGAGCAGTACTTC. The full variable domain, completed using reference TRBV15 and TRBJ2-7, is DAMVIQNPRYQVTQFGKPVTLSCSQTLNHNVMYWYQQKSSQAPKLLFHYYDKDFNNEADTPDNFQSRRPNTSFCFLDIRSPGLGDTAMYLCATSGGLTGMPIEQYFGPGTRLTVT.

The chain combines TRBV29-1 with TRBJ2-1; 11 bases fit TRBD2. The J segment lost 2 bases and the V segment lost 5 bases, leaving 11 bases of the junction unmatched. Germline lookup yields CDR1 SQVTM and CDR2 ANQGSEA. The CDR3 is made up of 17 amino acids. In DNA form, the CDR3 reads TGCAGCGTTCTATATAGCGGGGGGGGAGCCGCCTACAATGAGCAGTTCTTC. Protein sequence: CSVLYSGGGAAYNEQFF.

The CDR3 region has the DNA TGTGCCAGCAGCCCCAACGCCAGGACTAGCGGGGACGAGCAGTACTTC. It is translated as CASSPNARTSGDEQYF. The gene calls are TRBV9 and TRBJ2-7; 12 positions match TRBD2. This CDR3 has 16 residues. Trimming cost V 4 bases and J 5 bases; bases outside gene matches: 10. CDR1 and CDR2 (germline): SGDLS, YYNGEE.

The CDR3 DNA is TGTGCCAGCGTTCGGGACATTAACTATGGCTACACCTTC. Translated: CASVRDINYGYTF. The rearrangement uses TRBV10-3 and TRBJ1-2; tentatively, D is TRBD1 (6 bases). The CDR3 has 13 amino acids. The germline CDR1 and CDR2 sequences are ENHRY and SYGVKD. The ends were cut back, 10 bases at V and 1 base at J, with 13 bases in the middle.

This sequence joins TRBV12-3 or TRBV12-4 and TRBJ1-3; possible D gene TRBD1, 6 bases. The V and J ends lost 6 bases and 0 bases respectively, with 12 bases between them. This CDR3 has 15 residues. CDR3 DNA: TGTGCCAGCAGCCCGACAGGCGTCTCTGGAAACACCATATATTTT. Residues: CASSPTGVSGNTIYF.

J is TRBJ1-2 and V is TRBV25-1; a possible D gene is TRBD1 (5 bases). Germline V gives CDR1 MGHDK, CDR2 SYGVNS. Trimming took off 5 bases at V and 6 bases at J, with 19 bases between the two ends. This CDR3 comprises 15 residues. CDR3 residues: CASSLQGEGWHGYTF. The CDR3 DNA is TGTGCCAGCAGTCTCCAGGGAGAGGGCTGGCATGGCTACACCTTC.

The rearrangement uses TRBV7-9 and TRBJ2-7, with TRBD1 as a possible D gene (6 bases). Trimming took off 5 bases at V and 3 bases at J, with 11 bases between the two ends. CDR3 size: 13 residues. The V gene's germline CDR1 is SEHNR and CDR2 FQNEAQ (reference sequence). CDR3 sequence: CASSLGQNYEQYF. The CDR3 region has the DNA TGTGCCAGCAGCCTCGGACAGAACTACGAGCAGTACTTC.

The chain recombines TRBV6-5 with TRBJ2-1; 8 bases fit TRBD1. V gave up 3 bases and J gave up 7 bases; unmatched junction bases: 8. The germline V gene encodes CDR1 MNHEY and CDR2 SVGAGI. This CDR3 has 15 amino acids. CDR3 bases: TGTGCCAGCAGTTATTCGCTGACAGGGGAGAATGAGCAGTTCTTC. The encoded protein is CASSYSLTGENEQFF.

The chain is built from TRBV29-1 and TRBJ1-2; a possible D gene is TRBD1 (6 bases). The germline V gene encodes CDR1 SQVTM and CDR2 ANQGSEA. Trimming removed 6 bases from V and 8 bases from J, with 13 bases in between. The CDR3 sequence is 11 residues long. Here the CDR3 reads CSVTGPLGYTF. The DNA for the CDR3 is TGCAGCGTCACAGGGCCCCTCGGCTACACCTTC.

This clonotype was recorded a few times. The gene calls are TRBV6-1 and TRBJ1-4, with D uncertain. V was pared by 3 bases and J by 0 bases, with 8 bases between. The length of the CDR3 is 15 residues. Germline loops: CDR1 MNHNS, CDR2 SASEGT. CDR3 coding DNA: TGTGCCAGCAGTGAGCGACATGCAACTAATGAAAAACTGTTTTTT. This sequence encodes CASSERHATNEKLFF.

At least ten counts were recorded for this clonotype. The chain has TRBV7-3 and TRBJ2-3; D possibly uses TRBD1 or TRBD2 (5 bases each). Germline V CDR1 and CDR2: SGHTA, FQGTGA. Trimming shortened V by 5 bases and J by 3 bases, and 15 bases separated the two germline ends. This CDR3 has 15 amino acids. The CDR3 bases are TGTGCCAGCAGCGCGTGGGGGAGAGAAACAGATACGCAGTATTTT. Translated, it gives CASSAWGRETDTQYF. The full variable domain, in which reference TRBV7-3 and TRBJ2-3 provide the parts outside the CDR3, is GAGVSQTPSNKVTEKGKYVELRCDPISGHTALYWYRQSLGQGPEFLIYFQGTGAADDSGLPNDRFFAVRPEGSVSTLKIQRTERGDSAVYLCASSAWGRETDTQYFGPGTRLTVL.

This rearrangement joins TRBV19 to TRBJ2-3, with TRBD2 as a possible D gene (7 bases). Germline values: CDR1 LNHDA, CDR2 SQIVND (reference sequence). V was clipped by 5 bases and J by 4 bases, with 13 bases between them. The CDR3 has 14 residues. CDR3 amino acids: CASSRRGAPDTQYF. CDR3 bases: TGTGCCAGTAGTCGACGGGGGGCCCCAGATACGCAGTATTTT.

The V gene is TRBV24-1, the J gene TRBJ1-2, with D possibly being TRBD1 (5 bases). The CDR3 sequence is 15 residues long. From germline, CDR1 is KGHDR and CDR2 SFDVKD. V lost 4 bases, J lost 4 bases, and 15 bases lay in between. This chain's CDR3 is CATSDGPTGLYGYTF. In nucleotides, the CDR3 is TGTGCCACCAGTGACGGGCCGACGGGACTCTATGGCTACACCTTC.

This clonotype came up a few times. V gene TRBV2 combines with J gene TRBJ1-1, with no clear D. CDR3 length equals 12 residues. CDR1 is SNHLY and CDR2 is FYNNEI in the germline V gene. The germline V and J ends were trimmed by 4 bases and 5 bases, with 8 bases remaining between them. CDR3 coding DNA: TGTGCCAGCAGTGGAACATTAACTGAAGCTTTCTTT. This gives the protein CASSGTLTEAFF.

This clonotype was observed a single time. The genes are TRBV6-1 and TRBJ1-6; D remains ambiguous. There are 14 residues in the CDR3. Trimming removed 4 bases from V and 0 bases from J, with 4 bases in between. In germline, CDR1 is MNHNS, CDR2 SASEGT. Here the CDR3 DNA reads TGTGCCAGCAGTGGAGCCTCCTATAATTCACCCCTCCACTTT. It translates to CASSGASYNSPLHF.

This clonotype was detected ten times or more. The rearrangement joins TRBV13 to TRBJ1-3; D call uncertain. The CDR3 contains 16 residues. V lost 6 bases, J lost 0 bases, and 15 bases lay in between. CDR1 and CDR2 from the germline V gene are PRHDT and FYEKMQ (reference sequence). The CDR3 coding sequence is TGTGCCAGCAGTTCCAGTTTTCGGGGCTCTGGAAACACCATATATTTT. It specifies CASSSSFRGSGNTIYF.

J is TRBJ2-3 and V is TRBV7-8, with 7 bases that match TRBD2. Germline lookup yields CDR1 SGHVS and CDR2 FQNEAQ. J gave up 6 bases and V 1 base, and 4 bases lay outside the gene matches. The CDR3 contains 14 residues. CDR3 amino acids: CASSLDAGADTQYF. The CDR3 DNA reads TGTGCCAGCAGCTTAGATGCGGGAGCGGATACGCAGTATTTT.

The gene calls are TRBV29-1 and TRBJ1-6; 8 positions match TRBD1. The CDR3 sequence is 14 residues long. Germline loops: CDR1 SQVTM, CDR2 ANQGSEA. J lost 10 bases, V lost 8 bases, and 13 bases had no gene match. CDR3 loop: CSPTGQEEFSPLHF. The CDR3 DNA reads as TGCAGCCCGACGGGACAGGAAGAGTTCTCACCCCTCCACTTT. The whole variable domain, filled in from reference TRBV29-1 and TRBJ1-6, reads SAVISQKPSRDICQRGTSLTIQCQVDSQVTMMFWYRQQPGQSLTLIATANQGSEATYESGFVIDKFPISRPNLTFSTLTVSNMSPEDSSIYLCSPTGQEEFSPLHFGNGTRLTVT.

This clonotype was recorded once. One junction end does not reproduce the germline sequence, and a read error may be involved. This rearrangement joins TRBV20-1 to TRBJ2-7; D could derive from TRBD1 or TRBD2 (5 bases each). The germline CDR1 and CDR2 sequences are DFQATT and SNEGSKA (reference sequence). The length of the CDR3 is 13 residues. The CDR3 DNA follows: TGCAGTGCAAGAGCGGACACCTCCTACGAGCGGTACTTC. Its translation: CSARADTSYERYF.

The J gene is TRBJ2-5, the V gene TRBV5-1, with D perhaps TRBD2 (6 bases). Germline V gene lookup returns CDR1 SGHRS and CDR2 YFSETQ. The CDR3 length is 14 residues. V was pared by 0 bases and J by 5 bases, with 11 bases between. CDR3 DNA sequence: TGCGCCAGCAGCTTGGGTTCGGGGAGGGAGACCCAGTACTTC. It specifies CASSLGSGRETQYF.

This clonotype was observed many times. CDR3 DNA sequence: TGTGCCAGCAGCTTGGACAGGACTTTACAAGAGACCCAGTACTTC. This translates into CASSLDRTLQETQYF. This chain links TRBV11-2 with TRBJ2-5; 7 nucleotides align to TRBD1. This CDR3 comprises 15 residues. With V trimmed by 3 bases and J by 2 bases, 6 bases remained unmatched. Germline V gene data show CDR1 as SGHAT and CDR2 as FQNNGV.

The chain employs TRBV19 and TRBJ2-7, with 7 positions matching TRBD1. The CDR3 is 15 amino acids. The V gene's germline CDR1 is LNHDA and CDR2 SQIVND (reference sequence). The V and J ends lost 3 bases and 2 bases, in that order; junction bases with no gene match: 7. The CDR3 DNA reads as TGTGCCAGTAGTATGAGTCTGACAGGGACCTACGAGCAGTACTTC. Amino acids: CASSMSLTGTYEQYF.

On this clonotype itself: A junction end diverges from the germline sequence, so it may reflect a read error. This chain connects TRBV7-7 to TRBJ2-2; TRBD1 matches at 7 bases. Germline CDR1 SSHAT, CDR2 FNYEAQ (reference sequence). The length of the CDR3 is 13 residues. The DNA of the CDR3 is TGTGCTAGCAGGACAGGGAACACCGGGGAGCTGTTTTTT. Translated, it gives CASRTGNTGELFF.

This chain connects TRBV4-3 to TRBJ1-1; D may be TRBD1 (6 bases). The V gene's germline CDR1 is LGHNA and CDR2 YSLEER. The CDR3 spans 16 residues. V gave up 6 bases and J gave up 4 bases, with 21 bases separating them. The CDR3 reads CASRPDYSEGGTEAFF. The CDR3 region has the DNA TGCGCCAGCAGACCAGATTACTCCGAGGGGGGCACTGAAGCTTTCTTT.

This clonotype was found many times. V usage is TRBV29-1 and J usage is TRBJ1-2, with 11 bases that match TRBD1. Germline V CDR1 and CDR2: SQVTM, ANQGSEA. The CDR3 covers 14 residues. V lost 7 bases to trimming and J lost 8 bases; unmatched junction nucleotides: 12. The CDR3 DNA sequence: TGCAGCGCCGGAGGCTTGGGACAGGGGGAAGGCTACACCTTC. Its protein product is CSAGGLGQGEGYTF.

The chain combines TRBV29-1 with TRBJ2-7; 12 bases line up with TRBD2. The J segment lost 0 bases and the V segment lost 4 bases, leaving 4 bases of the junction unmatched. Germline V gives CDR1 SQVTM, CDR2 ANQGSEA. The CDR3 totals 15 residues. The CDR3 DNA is TGCAGCGTTGCTCTAGCGGGAGGGAGCTCCTACGAGCAGTACGTC. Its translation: CSVALAGGSSYEQYV.

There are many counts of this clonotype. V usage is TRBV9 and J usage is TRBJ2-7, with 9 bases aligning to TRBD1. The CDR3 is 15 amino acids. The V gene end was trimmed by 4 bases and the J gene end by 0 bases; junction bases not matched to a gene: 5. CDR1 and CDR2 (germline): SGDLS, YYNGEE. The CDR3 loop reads CASSSWTGDSYEQYF. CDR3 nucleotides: TGTGCCAGCAGCTCATGGACAGGGGACTCCTACGAGCAGTACTTC. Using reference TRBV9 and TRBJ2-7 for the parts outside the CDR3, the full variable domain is DSGVTQTPKHLITATGQRVTLRCSPRSGDLSVYWYQQSLDQGLQFLIQYYNGEERAKGNILERFSAQQFPDLHSELNLSSLELGDSALYFCASSSWTGDSYEQYFGPGTRLTVT.

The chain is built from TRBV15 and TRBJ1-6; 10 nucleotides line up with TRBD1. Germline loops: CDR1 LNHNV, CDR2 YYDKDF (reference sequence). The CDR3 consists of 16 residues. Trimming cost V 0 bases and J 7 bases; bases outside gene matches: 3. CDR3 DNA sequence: TGTGCCACCAGCAGAGAAAGGGACAGGGGCAATTCACCCCTCCACTTT. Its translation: CATSRERDRGNSPLHF. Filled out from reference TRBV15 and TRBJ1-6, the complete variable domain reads DAMVIQNPRYQVTQFGKPVTLSCSQTLNHNVMYWYQQKSSQAPKLLFHYYDKDFNNEADTPDNFQSRRPNTSFCFLDIRSPGLGDTAMYLCATSRERDRGNSPLHFGNGTRLTVT.

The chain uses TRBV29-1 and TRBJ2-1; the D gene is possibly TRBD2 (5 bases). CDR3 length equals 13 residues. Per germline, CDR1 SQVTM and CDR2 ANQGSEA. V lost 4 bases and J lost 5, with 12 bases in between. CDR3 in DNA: TGCAGCGTTGGGAGGTTGGGAGACAATGAGCAGTTCTTC. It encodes CSVGRLGDNEQFF.